This record looks at one T cell receptor beta chain sequence and its context. No qualities accompany the bases; no much larger clone lies one base away. PBMC were thawed, rested overnight, stained with a GMM-loaded CD1B tetramer, a Live/Dead dye and anti-CD3, and then sorted on a FACS Aria II. C32 glucose monomycolate purified from Rhodococcus equi was loaded onto CD1B tetramers. Before cryopreservation, the PBMC used for tetramer sorting had been depleted of CD14-expressing monocytes as part of a separate study. About 100,000 tetramer-negative cells were sorted from each donor and analyzed alongside the tetramer-positive cells. Antigen-specific T cells were sorted from a handful of healthy South African adults using GMM-loaded CD1B tetramers. The entry originates in a study of T cells in tuberculosis (dated by TCRdb to 2016 to 2019). For the wider study: In the study, CD1B tetramers and high-throughput TCR immunosequencing were combined to characterize T cells specific for the mycobacterial lipid antigen glucose monomycolate (GMM).

CDR1 and CDR2 were assigned from the germline V gene (reference sequence) as LNHDA and SQIVND. Its CDR3 holds 16 amino acids, cysteine through phenylalanine. This entry keeps only the CDR3 DNA: 48 bases, framed from base 1. V is pared back by 2 bases and J by 8 bases, with 19 bases lying between the germline termini. Study-level results and caveats: T cells that bind the CD1B-GMM tetramer with low affinity may not have been captured by the stringent sort gate.

Because TCR-alpha and TCR-beta chains were sequenced unpaired, no chain pairing information was available. The immunoSEQ multiplex PCR assay was used to generate TCR libraries, with TCR-beta and/or TCR-alpha/delta assays applied to each sample. The amplified TCR libraries were sequenced on the Illumina high-throughput platform. As for how the authors treated the data: Clustering and dimensionality reduction were performed using pairwise TCRdist distances among GMM-specific receptors from ex vivo sorted or in vitro expanded T cells. Sequence motifs defined by gene usage and CDR3 content were tested for enrichment in tetramer-positive versus tetramer-negative populations. Sourced from immuneACCESS, this table was stored by TCRdb with only in-frame sequences that have V and J called. A share of the clones is absent; for the studies checked, an unresolved V gene accounts for under half, and the remainder has no known explanation. Clone size and V and J calls were adopted from that table, with D and trimming inferred from the DNA. Counted in this sample were approximately 60,000 clones; 81% of them appeared once. The ten largest clones represent around 13% of the sample.

Sequencing was done on a sample of CD1b-GMM tetramer-negative cells sorted from PBMCs. According to the study, the label for this sample's cell subset or site signals: T cells not binding CD1B-GMM tetramer, sorted from same donor. The rearrangement joined TRBV19 to TRBJ2-1; the D region possibly corresponds to TRBD2 (6 bases align). This receptor was taken from an adult woman with latent tuberculosis. The nucleotide sequence is given as TGTGCCAGTAGTATAAAACTAGCTGGTGGCCCATATGAGCAGTTCTTC. This is translated as CASSIKLAGGPYEQFF.